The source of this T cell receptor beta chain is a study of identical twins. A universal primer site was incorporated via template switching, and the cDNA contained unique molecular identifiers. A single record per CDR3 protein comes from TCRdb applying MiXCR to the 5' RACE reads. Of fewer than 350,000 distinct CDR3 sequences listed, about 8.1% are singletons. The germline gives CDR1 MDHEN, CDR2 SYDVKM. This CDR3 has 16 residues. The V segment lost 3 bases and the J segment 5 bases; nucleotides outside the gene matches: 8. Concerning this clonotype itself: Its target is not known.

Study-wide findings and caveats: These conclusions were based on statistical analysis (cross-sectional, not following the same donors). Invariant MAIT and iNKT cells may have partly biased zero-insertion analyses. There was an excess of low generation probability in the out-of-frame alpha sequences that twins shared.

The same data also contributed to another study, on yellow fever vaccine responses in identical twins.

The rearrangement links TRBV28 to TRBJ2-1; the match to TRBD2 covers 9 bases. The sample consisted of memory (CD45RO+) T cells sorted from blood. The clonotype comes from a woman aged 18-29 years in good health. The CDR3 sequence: CASSFGVTSGNNEQFF. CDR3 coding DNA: TGTGCCAGCAGTTTTGGAGTGACTAGCGGAAACAATGAGCAGTTCTTC.